Shown below are 27 T cell receptor beta chains from a single sample sequenced in a study of blood T cell repertoires in COVID-19. The repertoire was sequenced with immunoSEQ multiplex PCR; TCRdb's copy has only in-frame clones and lacks some. Here the sample spans around 70,000 clones, around four fifths being singletons. Sequenced input: peripheral blood. The receptors stem from a woman aged 55-69 years with acute or convalescent COVID-19.

This clone has a single count. The genes are TRBV19 and TRBJ1-2, with 7 bases identical to TRBD1. The CDR3 is 14 residues long. Germline CDR1 reads LNHDA; CDR2 reads SQIVND (reference sequence). V was clipped by 5 bases and J by 6 bases; unmatched bases: 9. CDR3 residues: CASSVRRGSDGYTF. The CDR3 coding sequence is TGTGCCAGTAGTGTACGCAGGGGGAGTGATGGCTACACCTTC.

The chain has TRBV28 and TRBJ1-2; possible D gene TRBD1, 5 bases. The CDR3 runs 15 residues. Germline V gene data show CDR1 as MDHEN and CDR2 as SYDVKM. The germline V and J ends were trimmed by 7 bases and 0 bases, with 15 bases remaining between them. As DNA, the CDR3 is TGTGCCAGCACCACTGGGGGGGTAGCTAACTATGGCTACACCTTC. This gives the protein CASTTGGVANYGYTF.

V and J are TRBV28 and TRBJ1-5; tentative D call: TRBD1 (5 bases). The ends were cut back, 3 bases at V and 8 bases at J, with 14 bases in the middle. The germline CDR1 and CDR2 sequences are MDHEN and SYDVKM. This CDR3 contains 14 residues. CDR3: CASSLGQGNKPQHF. As DNA, the CDR3 is TGTGCCAGCAGTTTGGGGCAGGGTAACAAGCCCCAGCATTTT.

The gene calls are TRBV30 and TRBJ1-4; D gene ambiguous. Germline V gene lookup returns CDR1 GTSNPN and CDR2 SVGIG (reference sequence). The CDR3 has 17 residues. V was pared by 2 bases and J by 4 bases, with 20 bases between. The CDR3 sequence: CAWSPHAMATINEKLFF. The CDR3 nucleotides are TGTGCCTGGAGTCCGCACGCCATGGCAACGATTAATGAAAAACTGTTTTTT.

V is TRBV19 and J is TRBJ1-1; 9 bases map to TRBD1. This CDR3 comprises 14 residues. Germline trimming cut 9 bases from V and 4 bases from J; bases unmatched to any gene: 9. Germline CDR1 reads LNHDA; CDR2 reads SQIVND (reference sequence). Written as DNA, the CDR3 is TGTGCCAGCAACACAGGGGGCGCATCCACTGAAGCTTTCTTT. It encodes CASNTGGASTEAFF.

V and J are TRBV5-6 and TRBJ2-3; D may be TRBD1 (6 bases). With 2 bases removed from V and 4 bases from J, the gap between germline ends came to 8 bases. Germline V gene lookup returns CDR1 SGHDT and CDR2 YYEEEE. This CDR3 region has 13 residues. CDR3 in amino acids: CASSFWTADTQYF. In DNA form, the CDR3 reads TGTGCCAGCAGCTTCTGGACAGCAGATACGCAGTATTTT.

For this clone: The junction and the germline gene differ at one end; a read error may be behind it. The chain carries TRBV7-7 and TRBJ2-1; D perhaps matches TRBD1 (5 bases). This CDR3 region has 15 residues. Germline CDR1 and CDR2: SSHAT and FNYEAQ (reference sequence). The CDR3 sequence: CASSLTAGSYNEQFF. Here the CDR3 DNA reads TGTGCTAGCAGCCTGACAGCAGGCTCCTACAATGAGCAGTTCTTC. The complete variable domain, with remaining parts taken from reference TRBV7-7 and TRBJ2-1, reads GAGVSQSPRYKVTKRGQDVTLRCDPISSHATLYWYQQALGQGPEFLTYFNYEAQPDKSGLPSDRFSAERPEGSISTLTIQRTEQRDSAMYRCASSLTAGSYNEQFFGPGTRLTVL.

The chain uses TRBV18 and TRBJ1-4; no firm D call. Germline V lookup: CDR1 KGHSH, CDR2 LQKENI. The CDR3 contains 14 residues. Trimming pared 5 bases from V and 0 bases from J, leaving 7 bases between. The CDR3 DNA follows: TGTGCCAGCTCAAGCGTTGCAACTAATGAAAAACTGTTTTTT. Its protein is CASSSVATNEKLFF.

The chain couples TRBV27 to TRBJ1-5, with 8 positions matching TRBD1. Germline V CDR1 and CDR2: MNHEY, SMNVEV (reference sequence). There are 14 residues in the CDR3. V shed 6 bases and J 6 bases; nucleotides not matched to a gene: 7. The CDR3 here is CASSRRTGSQPQHF. The CDR3 DNA reads TGTGCCAGCAGCCGACGGACAGGGTCTCAGCCCCAGCATTTT.

The chain links TRBV9 to TRBJ1-4; 8 bases map to TRBD1. The CDR3 is 16 amino acids. The germline CDR1 and CDR2 sequences are SGDLS and YYNGEE. V lost 4 bases and J lost 3; bases outside the gene matches: 8. The CDR3: CASSPTPGQANEKLFF. The CDR3 DNA reads as TGTGCCAGCAGCCCCACACCGGGACAGGCTAATGAAAAACTGTTTTTT.

V and J are TRBV19 and TRBJ2-2; D perhaps matches TRBD2 (5 bases). The CDR3 totals 14 residues. CDR1 and CDR2 (germline): LNHDA, SQIVND (reference sequence). With 1 base removed from V and 5 bases from J, the gap between germline ends came to 8 bases. Here the CDR3 reads CASSIGGGTGELFF. The CDR3 region has the DNA TGTGCCAGTAGTATAGGAGGCGGGACCGGGGAGCTGTTTTTT.

This chain connects TRBV18 to TRBJ2-1, with TRBD2 matching over 10 bases. Germline CDR1 is KGHSH and CDR2 is LQKENI. V gave up 4 bases and J gave up 7 bases; unmatched junction bases: 13. This CDR3 comprises 17 residues. DNA for the CDR3: TGTGCCAGCTCACGACTCCCTAGCGGGAGTGTAGGTAATGAGCAGTTCTTC. Translated, it gives CASSRLPSGSVGNEQFF.

The chain couples TRBV6-5 to TRBJ1-4; D uncertain. There are 16 residues in the CDR3. The V end was cut by 2 bases, the J end by 2 bases, with 12 bases between. The germline V gene has CDR1 MNHEY and CDR2 SVGAGI. CDR3 coding DNA: TGTGCCAGCAGTTACGATTCCGGGAGGACTAATGAAAAACTGTTTTTT. Amino acid sequence: CASSYDSGRTNEKLFF.

This chain uses TRBV19 with TRBJ1-5; TRBD1 aligns across 7 bases. Germline V gives CDR1 LNHDA, CDR2 SQIVND (reference sequence). V dropped 6 bases and J dropped 6; count of bases not matched to a gene: 8. The CDR3 runs 14 residues. CDR3: CASSSTGYRQPQHF. The CDR3 DNA sequence: TGTGCCAGTAGCTCGACAGGGTATCGTCAGCCCCAGCATTTT.

The chain carries TRBV19 and TRBJ2-2; 8 nucleotides agree with TRBD1. The CDR3 length is 15 residues. V gave up 5 bases and J gave up 6 bases; unmatched junction bases: 8. CDR1 is LNHDA and CDR2 is SQIVND in the germline V gene (reference sequence). CDR3: CASSASRQGSGELFF. In DNA form, the CDR3 reads TGTGCCAGTAGTGCCTCAAGACAGGGGTCCGGGGAGCTGTTTTTT.

The J gene is TRBJ1-5, the V gene TRBV19; 8 bases fit TRBD1. Germline V gene sequence: CDR1 LNHDA, CDR2 SQIVND (reference sequence). This CDR3 has 17 amino acids. The ends lost 7 bases at V and 0 bases at J; junction bases unmatched: 11. The CDR3 bases are TGTGCCAGTACTATGTCAGGGGGCACCTATAGCAATCAGCCCCAGCATTTT. This encodes CASTMSGGTYSNQPQHF. The full variable domain, its missing parts supplied by reference TRBV19 and TRBJ1-5, is DGGITQSPKYLFRKEGQNVTLSCEQNLNHDAMYWYRQDPGQGLRLIYYSQIVNDFQKGDIAEGYSVSREKKESFPLTVTSAQKNPTAFYLCASTMSGGTYSNQPQHFGDGTRLSIL.

This rearrangement joins TRBV6-5 to TRBJ1-3, with TRBD1 identical over 7 bases. Germline V gives CDR1 MNHEY, CDR2 SVGAGI. CDR3 length equals 14 residues. Trimming cost V 7 bases and J 0 bases; bases outside gene matches: 3. Here the CDR3 DNA reads TGTGCCAGCACTTGGACAGGCTCTGGAAACACCATATATTTT. It yields the protein CASTWTGSGNTIYF.

This chain joins TRBV6-6 and TRBJ1-3, with D hard to call. V lost 0 bases and J 4 bases, leaving 4 bases between the germline ends. From germline, CDR1 is MNHNY and CDR2 SVGAGI (reference sequence). The CDR3 spans 13 residues. CDR3 loop: CASSYSGGNTIYF. CDR3 nucleotide sequence: TGTGCCAGCAGTTACTCGGGCGGAAACACCATATATTTT.

The chain links TRBV30 to TRBJ1-1; maybe TRBD1 (5 bases). The CDR3 length is 14 residues. V gave up 1 base and J gave up 6 bases, with 15 bases separating them. CDR1 GTSNPN and CDR2 SVGIG come from the germline V gene (reference sequence). CDR3 coding DNA: TGTGCCTGGAGTGGCGACAGCAGGGTGGCTGAAGCTTTCTTT. Its translation: CAWSGDSRVAEAFF.

In regard to this clone: One end of the junction fails to match germline, which may point to a read error. The chain joins TRBV11-2 to TRBJ2-7; 9 nucleotides align to TRBD1. Per germline, CDR1 SGHAT and CDR2 FQNNGV. The CDR3 spans 12 residues. CDR3 sequence: CASSLSSRDRVF. The CDR3 DNA reads as TGTGCCAGCAGCTTAAGTTCCCGGGACAGGGTTTTC. Drawing the rest from reference TRBV11-2 and TRBJ2-7, the complete variable domain is EAGVAQSPRYKIIEKRQSVAFWCNPISGHATLYWYQQILGQGPKLLIQFQNNGVVDDSQLPKDRFSAERLKGVDSTLKIQPAKLEDSAVYLCASSLSSRDRVFGPGTRLTVT.

This clone came up once. The chain has TRBV27 and TRBJ1-6, with 12 bases lining up with TRBD1. Germline values: CDR1 MNHEY, CDR2 SMNVEV (reference sequence). This CDR3 has 21 amino acids. Trimming cost V 1 base and J 0 bases; bases outside gene matches: 10. The CDR3 reads CASSLLPGQGARSSYNSPLHF. In DNA form, the CDR3 reads TGTGCCAGCAGTTTATTGCCGGGACAGGGGGCTAGGAGCTCCTATAATTCACCCCTCCACTTT.

J is TRBJ1-1 and V is TRBV12-3 or TRBV12-4; D is unresolved. The V gene lost 6 bases and the J gene lost 2 bases, with 7 bases spanning the gap. CDR3 length equals 12 residues. CDR3 amino acids: CASRRGNTEAFF. CDR3 coding DNA: TGTGCCAGCAGGCGGGGAAACACTGAAGCTTTCTTT.

The chain has TRBV7-6 and TRBJ1-5; maybe TRBD1 (5 bases). The CDR3 runs to 18 residues. V lost 3 bases and J 5 bases, leaving 23 bases between the germline ends. CDR1 and CDR2 (germline): SGHVS, FNYEAQ. The CDR3 bases are TGTGCCAGCAGCTTCAGGGTCGCCAGAGGAGCCAGAGATCAGCCCCAGCATTTT. As protein: CASSFRVARGARDQPQHF.

This sequence joins TRBV2 and TRBJ1-5; TRBD1 aligns across 7 bases. Per germline, CDR1 SNHLY and CDR2 FYNNEI. The ends lost 5 bases at V and 7 bases at J; junction bases unmatched: 2. The CDR3 totals 12 residues. The CDR3 sequence: CASSTGVQPQHF. The CDR3 DNA is TGTGCCAGCAGTACAGGGGTGCAGCCCCAGCATTTT.

V and J are TRBV19 and TRBJ1-1; 7 bases align to TRBD1. Germline values: CDR1 LNHDA, CDR2 SQIVND (reference sequence). V lost 6 bases to trimming and J lost 5 bases; unmatched junction nucleotides: 9. The CDR3 loop spans 14 amino acids. CDR3 coding DNA: TGTGCCAGTAGCCTAGGGGGCTTGGGGACTGAAGCTTTCTTT. Translated, it gives CASSLGGLGTEAFF.

The J gene is TRBJ2-7, the V gene TRBV3-1 (or the pseudogene TRBV3-2); no reliable D call. Germline lookup yields CDR1 LGHDT and CDR2 YNNKEL (reference sequence). The CDR3 loop spans 14 amino acids. The germline V and J ends were trimmed by 0 bases and 3 bases, with 9 bases remaining between them. DNA for the CDR3: TGTGCCAGCAGCCAAGAGGGCCTAAGCTACGAGCAGTACTTC. It codes for CASSQEGLSYEQYF.

The J gene is TRBJ1-2, the V gene TRBV12-3 or TRBV12-4; 8 nucleotides match TRBD1. The V gene end was trimmed by 10 bases and the J gene end by 9 bases; junction bases not matched to a gene: 7. This CDR3 is built from 11 residues. The CDR3 loop reads CAITQGARYTF. CDR3 nucleotides: TGTGCCATCACGCAGGGGGCCCGCTACACCTTC.